The present TCR beta chain was sequenced within a study of glioma-infiltrating T cells. Study-level points and caveats: Only very few CDR3 sequences appeared in both tissue and blood. Non-neoplastic patients had below-expected tissue-blood divergence, while all gliomas exceeded expectation.

Note on this clonotype: Its cognate antigen is unknown. At one boundary the junction diverges from the germline segment, which might be a read error.

TCR alpha and beta CDR3 regions were amplified from RNA using iRepertoire nested multiplex PCR. For one-step reverse transcription and amplification, roughly 95-450 ng of tissue mRNA or PBMC total RNA was used. TCRdb reanalysed the multiplex PCR reads using MiXCR and keeps one entry per CDR3 protein. The data show over 15,000 distinct CDR3 sequences, nearly 60% seen once. CDR1 and CDR2 (germline): MNHEY, SVGEGT. This CDR3 region has 17 residues. The J gene is TRBJ1-3, the V gene TRBV6-2 or TRBV6-3; possible D gene TRBD1, 6 bases. The receptor was isolated from a human donor with low-grade glioma or glioblastoma, undergoing nonglioma brain surgery, or in good health (not recorded which). Sequencing was performed on glioma tissue, nonneoplastic brain tissue, or PBMCs (not recorded which). The CDR3 protein is CASRPTDRGTFGNTINF. The CDR3 DNA is TGTGCCAGCAGACCGACGGACAGAGGAACGTTCGGGAACACCATAAATTTT.